This T cell receptor (beta chain) was recorded in a study of control samples from healthy donors and cancer patients. V was pared by 1 base and J by 7 bases, with 5 bases between. The CDR3 contains 12 residues. CDR1 is WSHSY, CDR2 SAAADI, per germline. Sequenced by immunoSEQ multiplex PCR; TCRdb stores in-frame clones only, minus some. In the table there are about 120,000 clones, approximately 87% of which are singletons. Sequencing was done on a sample of blood. The chain carries TRBV10-2 and TRBJ2-1; D ambiguous. The receptor was derived from a man aged 30 to 45 in good health. In nucleotides, the CDR3 is TGCGCCAGCAGTGAGTTTGATAATGAGCAGTTCTTC. Its translation: CASSEFDNEQFF.